The next 20 T cell receptor beta chains were all read from a single sample in a study of cytomegalovirus exposure and HLA in healthy donors. A multiplex PCR was run with 60 Vbeta primers and 13 Jbeta primers. TCRdb's table, derived via immunoSEQ multiplex PCR, lists solely in-frame clones and lacks some. The repertoire holds about 170,000 clones, with 60% to 80% as singletons. Sequencing was carried out using PBMCs. The source of these receptors is a woman in her forties or fifties in good health and CMV-seropositive.

The V and J genes are TRBV7-2 and TRBJ1-2; possible D gene TRBD1, 6 bases. Germline lookup yields CDR1 SGHTA and CDR2 FQGNSA. Deletions cut 5 bases from V and 6 bases from J, with 16 bases between. This CDR3 contains 14 residues. The chain's CDR3 is CASSPTDSVNGYTF. The CDR3 bases are TGTGCCAGCAGCCCGACGGACAGCGTCAATGGCTACACCTTC.

This sequence joins TRBV7-9 and TRBJ2-7; tentative D call: TRBD2 (5 bases). This CDR3 has 15 residues. V was trimmed by 5 bases and J by 2 bases, leaving 16 bases between them. Germline V gene sequence: CDR1 SEHNR, CDR2 FQNEAQ (reference sequence). In nucleotides, the CDR3 is TGTGCCAGCAGCCCACGCCTTACAGCGGCCTACGAGCAGTACTTC. It is translated as CASSPRLTAAYEQYF.

The count of this clone is one. The rearrangement uses TRBV4-1 and TRBJ2-3; TRBD2 aligns across 9 bases. The junction had 12 bases not matched to a gene; V was cut back by 7 bases and J by 4 bases. The CDR3 runs 16 residues. The germline gives CDR1 MGHRA, CDR2 YSYEKL. The CDR3 DNA is TGCGCCAGCATAAACAGCGCGGGGGGGCCCTCAGATACGCAGTATTTT. Protein: CASINSAGGPSDTQYF.

The chain joins TRBV7-6 to TRBJ2-1; TRBD2 aligns across 8 bases. Germline assignment: CDR1 SGHVS and CDR2 FNYEAQ. CDR3 length: 16 amino acids. V lost 5 bases, J lost 4 bases, and 10 bases stayed unmatched. CDR3 amino acids: CASSPPGLAGYNEQFF. The CDR3 DNA sequence: TGTGCCAGCAGCCCCCCCGGGCTAGCGGGTTACAATGAGCAGTTCTTC.

The chain uses TRBV11-2 and TRBJ2-7; TRBD1 might be the D (6 bases). In germline, CDR1 is SGHAT, CDR2 FQNNGV. CDR3 length equals 13 residues. The V end lost 4 bases, the J end lost 1 base, and 8 bases lay between the germline ends. As DNA, the CDR3 is TGTGCCAGCAGCTACACAGGGTCCTACGAGCAGTACTTC. It encodes CASSYTGSYEQYF.

This clone has just a few counts. CDR3 DNA sequence: TGTGCCAGCAGCGTATACGGCGGTCAGCCCCAGCATTTT. As protein: CASSVYGGQPQHF. J is TRBJ1-5 and V is TRBV6-6; unclear D gene. CDR1 MNHNY and CDR2 SVGAGI come from the germline V gene (reference sequence). V was shortened by 6 bases and J by 6 bases, with 12 bases between the two germline ends. The CDR3 contains 13 residues.

The chain joins TRBV6-5 to TRBJ1-2; D is ambiguous. CDR1 and CDR2 (germline): MNHEY, SVGAGI. This CDR3 is built from 16 residues. V was clipped by 0 bases and J by 7 bases, with 18 bases between them. CDR3 coding DNA: TGTGCCAGCAGTTACTCCCTTGTCGGTGTAGCAGTTGGCTACACCTTC. This codes for CASSYSLVGVAVGYTF.

V is TRBV9 and J is TRBJ2-5; maybe TRBD1 (6 bases). V was pared by 4 bases and J by 0 bases, with 10 bases between. This CDR3 is 14 amino acids long. Germline CDR1 reads SGDLS; CDR2 reads YYNGEE. As DNA, the CDR3 is TGTGCCAGCAGCCAACGGGACAACCAAGAGACCCAGTACTTC. It is translated as CASSQRDNQETQYF.

This clone came up a few times. The CDR3 nucleotides are TGTGCCAGCAGGCGCACAGGGGTAGACTTCTCTGGAAACACCATATATTTT. Translation gives CASRRTGVDFSGNTIYF. V usage is TRBV27 and J usage is TRBJ1-3, with TRBD1 matching 7 bases. CDR1 and CDR2 (germline): MNHEY, SMNVEV (reference sequence). CDR3 length: 17 amino acids. With V trimmed by 6 bases and J by 0 bases, 11 bases remained unmatched.

The genes are TRBV28 and TRBJ2-5; 8 bases are shared with TRBD2. J gave up 3 bases and V 5 bases, and 5 bases lay outside the gene matches. Per germline, CDR1 MDHEN and CDR2 SYDVKM. The CDR3 length is 14 residues. The CDR3, as DNA: TGTGCCAGCAGTCGGACTAGCACGAAAGAGACCCAGTACTTC. It encodes CASSRTSTKETQYF. Supplemented by reference TRBV28 and TRBJ2-5, the full variable domain reads DVKVTQSSRYLVKRTGEKVFLECVQDMDHENMFWYRQDPGLGLRLIYFSYDVKMKEKGDIPEGYSVSREKKERFSLILESASTNQTSMYLCASSRTSTKETQYFGPGTRLLVL.

The gene calls are TRBV9 and TRBJ2-3; no clear D gene. The CDR3 covers 14 residues. Per the germline V gene, CDR1 is SGDLS and CDR2 is YYNGEE. Deletions cut 0 bases from V and 6 bases from J, with 11 bases between. This CDR3 is CASSVGPQADTQYF. The CDR3 nucleotides are TGTGCCAGCAGCGTAGGGCCCCAGGCGGATACGCAGTATTTT. Together with reference TRBV9 and TRBJ2-3, the CDR3 gives the full variable domain: DSGVTQTPKHLITATGQRVTLRCSPRSGDLSVYWYQQSLDQGLQFLIQYYNGEERAKGNILERFSAQQFPDLHSELNLSSLELGDSALYFCASSVGPQADTQYFGPGTRLTVL.

The V and J genes are TRBV4-2 and TRBJ2-3; D remains unclear. Looked up from germline, CDR1 is LGHNA and CDR2 is YNFKEQ. Trimming cost V 4 bases and J 4 bases, with 6 bases left between them. The length of the CDR3 is 12 residues. The CDR3 loop is CASSPGADTQYF. CDR3 sequence (DNA): TGTGCCAGCAGCCCCGGAGCAGATACGCAGTATTTT.

V gene TRBV9 combines with J gene TRBJ1-1; 10 bases line up with TRBD1. The CDR3 is 16 residues long. Unmatched junction bases numbered 7, after V lost 0 bases and J lost 5 bases. Germline values: CDR1 SGDLS, CDR2 YYNGEE. Here the CDR3 reads CASSVDPGQGRTEAFF. In nucleotides, the CDR3 is TGTGCCAGCAGCGTAGATCCGGGACAGGGGAGGACTGAAGCTTTCTTT. Full variable domain (remainder filled in from reference TRBV9 and TRBJ1-1): DSGVTQTPKHLITATGQRVTLRCSPRSGDLSVYWYQQSLDQGLQFLIQYYNGEERAKGNILERFSAQQFPDLHSELNLSSLELGDSALYFCASSVDPGQGRTEAFFGQGTRLTVV.

This clone was seen once. The rearrangement joins TRBV28 to TRBJ2-2; a weak D match, TRBD1 (6 bases). From germline, CDR1 is MDHEN and CDR2 SYDVKM. The V end lost 5 bases, the J end lost 2 bases, and 18 bases lay between the germline ends. This CDR3 is 17 amino acids long. CDR3 sequence (DNA): TGTGCCAGCAGTGCCACGACCGGGACATTCAACACCGGGGAGCTGTTTTTT. This translates into CASSATTGTFNTGELFF.

This clone has just one count. The chain carries TRBV13 and TRBJ2-5, with D possibly matching TRBD1 (6 bases). The CDR3 is 15 amino acids. Looked up from germline, CDR1 is PRHDT and CDR2 is FYEKMQ (reference sequence). V lost 5 bases, J lost 7 bases, and 20 bases lay in between. The CDR3 sequence: CASSLRTVAQVTQYF. The CDR3 coding sequence is TGTGCCAGCAGCCTCCGGACAGTAGCGCAGGTGACCCAGTACTTC. Variable domain in full (rest from reference TRBV13 and TRBJ2-5): AAGVIQSPRHLIKEKRETATLKCYPIPRHDTVYWYQQGPGQDPQFLISFYEKMQSDKGSIPDRFSAQQFSDYHSELNMSSLELGDSALYFCASSLRTVAQVTQYFGPGTRLLVL.

This chain uses TRBV5-6 with TRBJ1-2, with a weak D call TRBD1 (6 bases). Trimming removed 0 bases at V and 8 bases at J, with 8 bases between. Per the germline V gene, CDR1 is SGHDT and CDR2 is YYEEEE. This CDR3 is 12 amino acids long. The CDR3 here is CASSLVRGGYTF. For the CDR3, the DNA is TGTGCCAGCAGCTTGGTTAGGGGGGGCTACACCTTC.

The V and J genes are TRBV7-2 and TRBJ2-3; the D gene is possibly TRBD2 (6 bases). V was cut by 7 bases and J by 2 bases, with 13 bases left in between. The germline V gene encodes CDR1 SGHTA and CDR2 FQGNSA. This CDR3 has 14 amino acids. CDR3 sequence reads: CASKPGVFTDTQYF. The CDR3 nucleotides are TGTGCCAGCAAGCCGGGGGTTTTCACAGATACGCAGTATTTT.

The chain links TRBV7-6 to TRBJ2-5, with TRBD2 matching over 12 bases. This CDR3 spans 15 amino acids. The ends lost 8 bases at V and 1 base at J; junction bases unmatched: 5. CDR1 and CDR2 (germline): SGHVS, FNYEAQ. The CDR3 spells CASGGLAGTQETQYF. The CDR3 nucleotides are TGTGCCAGCGGCGGACTAGCGGGGACCCAAGAGACCCAGTACTTC. The variable domain in full, completed from reference TRBV7-6 and TRBJ2-5, reads GAGVSQSPRYKVTKRGQDVALRCDPISGHVSLYWYRQALGQGPEFLTYFNYEAQQDKSGLPNDRFSAERPEGSISTLTIQRTEQRDSAMYRCASGGLAGTQETQYFGPGTRLLVL.

This chain uses TRBV5-1 with TRBJ1-2; 8 positions agree with TRBD1. Per germline, CDR1 SGHRS and CDR2 YFSETQ. The CDR3 sequence is 16 residues long. V trimming: 3 bases; J trimming: 5 bases; junction bases outside the gene matches: 12. Here the CDR3 DNA reads TGCGCCAGCAGCTCCAGACCGGGACAGGAATATTATGGCTACACCTTC. Amino acid sequence: CASSSRPGQEYYGYTF.

The genes are TRBV5-6 and TRBJ1-3; D ambiguous. This CDR3 contains 16 residues. The V gene's germline CDR1 is SGHDT and CDR2 YYEEEE. Trimming took off 0 bases at V and 5 bases at J, with 15 bases between the two ends. CDR3 protein: CASSLGQAMARNTIYF. Written as DNA, the CDR3 is TGTGCCAGCAGCTTGGGCCAGGCCATGGCCCGAAACACCATATATTTT. Combining the CDR3 with reference TRBV5-6 and TRBJ1-3 gives the whole variable domain DAGVTQSPTHLIKTRGQQVTLRCSPKSGHDTVSWYQQALGQGPQFIFQYYEEEERQRGNFPDRFSGHQFPNYSSELNVNALLLGDSALYLCASSLGQAMARNTIYFGEGSWLTVV.